The source of this TCR beta chain is a study of graft-versus-host responses after intestinal transplantation. Overall study: Transplants were multivisceral, liver-intestinal, or isolated intestinal. Study-level findings and limits: Present in recipient marrow, GvH clones included some that appeared first in ileum or blood. Allografts from individuals with graft-donor T cell macrochimerism displayed high graft-versus-host to host-versus-graft clonal ratios.

This CDR3 is 14 amino acids long. Trimming took off 5 bases at V and 1 base at J, with 6 bases between the two ends. CDR1 and CDR2 (germline): SGHTA, FQGTGA. Worth noting for this clone: Antigen unknown.

Produced via immunoSEQ multiplex PCR; TCRdb's table is partial and in-frame only. The sample has about 130,000 clones; about 93% are singletons. This clonotype originated in a human donor who received an intestinal transplant. This material consisted of unstimulated CD4+ T cells sorted from spleen or lymph node cells, taken before intestinal transplant. The V and J genes are TRBV7-3 and TRBJ2-6, with D hard to call. The CDR3, as DNA: TGTGCCAGCAGCCTAGGTTCTGGGGCCAACGTCCTGACTTTC. This gives the protein CASSLGSGANVLTF.